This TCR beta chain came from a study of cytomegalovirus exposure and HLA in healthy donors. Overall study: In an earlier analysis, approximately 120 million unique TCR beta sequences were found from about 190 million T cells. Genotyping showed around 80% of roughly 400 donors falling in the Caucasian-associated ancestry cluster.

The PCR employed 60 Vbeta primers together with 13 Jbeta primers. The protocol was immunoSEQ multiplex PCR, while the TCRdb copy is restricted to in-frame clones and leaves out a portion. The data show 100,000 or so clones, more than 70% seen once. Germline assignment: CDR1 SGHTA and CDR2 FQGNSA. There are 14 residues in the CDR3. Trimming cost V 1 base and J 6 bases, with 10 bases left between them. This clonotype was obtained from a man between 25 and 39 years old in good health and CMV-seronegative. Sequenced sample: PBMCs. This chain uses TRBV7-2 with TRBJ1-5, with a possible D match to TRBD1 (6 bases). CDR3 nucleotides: TGTGCCAGCAGCTTAGTCTCCAGGGGTCAGCCCCAGCATTTT. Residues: CASSLVSRGQPQHF.